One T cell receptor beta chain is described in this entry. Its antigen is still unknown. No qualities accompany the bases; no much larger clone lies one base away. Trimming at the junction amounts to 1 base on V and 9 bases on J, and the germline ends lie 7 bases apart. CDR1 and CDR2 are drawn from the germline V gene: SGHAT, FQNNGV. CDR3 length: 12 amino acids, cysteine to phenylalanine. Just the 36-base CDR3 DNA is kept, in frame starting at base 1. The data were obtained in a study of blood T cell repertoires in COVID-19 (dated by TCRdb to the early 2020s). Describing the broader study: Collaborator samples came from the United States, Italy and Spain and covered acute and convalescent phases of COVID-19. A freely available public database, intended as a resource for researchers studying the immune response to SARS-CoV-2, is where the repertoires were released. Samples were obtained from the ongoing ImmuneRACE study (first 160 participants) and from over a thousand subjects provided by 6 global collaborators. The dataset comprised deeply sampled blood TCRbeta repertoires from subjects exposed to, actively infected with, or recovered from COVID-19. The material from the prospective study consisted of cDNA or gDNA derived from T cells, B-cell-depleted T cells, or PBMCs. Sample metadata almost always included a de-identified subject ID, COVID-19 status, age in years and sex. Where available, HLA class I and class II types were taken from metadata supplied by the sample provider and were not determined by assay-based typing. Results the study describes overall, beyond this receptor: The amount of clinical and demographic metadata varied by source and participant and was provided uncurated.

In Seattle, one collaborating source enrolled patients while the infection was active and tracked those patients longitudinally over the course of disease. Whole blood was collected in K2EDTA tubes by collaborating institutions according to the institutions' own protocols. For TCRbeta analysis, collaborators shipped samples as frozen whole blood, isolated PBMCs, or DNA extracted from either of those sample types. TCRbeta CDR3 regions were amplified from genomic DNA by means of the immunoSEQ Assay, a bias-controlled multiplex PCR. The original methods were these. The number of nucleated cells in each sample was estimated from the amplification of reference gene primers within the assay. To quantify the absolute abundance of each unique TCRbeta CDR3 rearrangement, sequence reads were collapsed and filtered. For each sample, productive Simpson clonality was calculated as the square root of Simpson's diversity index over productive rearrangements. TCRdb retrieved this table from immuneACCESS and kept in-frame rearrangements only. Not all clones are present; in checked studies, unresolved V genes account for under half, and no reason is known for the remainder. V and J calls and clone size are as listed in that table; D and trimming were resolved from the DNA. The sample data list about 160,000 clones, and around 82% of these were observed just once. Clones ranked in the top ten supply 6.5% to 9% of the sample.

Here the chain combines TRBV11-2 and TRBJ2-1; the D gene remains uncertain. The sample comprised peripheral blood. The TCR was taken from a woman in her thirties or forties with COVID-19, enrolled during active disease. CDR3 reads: CASSLVWSEQFF. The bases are TGTGCCAGCAGCTTAGTGTGGAGTGAGCAGTTCTTC. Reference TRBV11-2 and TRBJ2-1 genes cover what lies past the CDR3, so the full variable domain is EAGVAQSPRYKIIEKRQSVAFWCNPISGHATLYWYQQILGQGPKLLIQFQNNGVVDDSQLPKDRFSAERLKGVDSTLKIQPAKLEDSAVYLCASSLVWSEQFFGPGTRLTVL.